A single sample gave rise to the 20 T cell receptor beta chains below, sequenced in a study of T cells in Graves' hyperthyroidism and ophthalmopathy. Amplification of TCR beta CDR3 regions used RNA as the template. The HTBI set primed first-round TCR CDR3 RT-PCR. TCRdb analysed the multiplex PCR reads with MiXCR anew, one entry per CDR3 protein. The table includes about 600,000 distinct CDR3 sequences, about 14% detected once. What was sequenced was blood. These receptors were obtained from a woman between 50 and 59 years old with Graves' ophthalmopathy.

This rearrangement joins TRBV27 to TRBJ1-5; D is possibly TRBD1 (5 bases). Trimming stripped 4 bases from V and 0 bases from J, with 10 bases between. The CDR3 has 15 amino acids. The germline V gene encodes CDR1 MNHEY and CDR2 SMNVEV (reference sequence). Here the CDR3 reads CASSSGRYSNQPQHF. In DNA, the CDR3 is TGTGCCAGCAGTTCGGGACGGTATAGCAATCAGCCCCAGCATTTT.

Here the CDR3 DNA reads TGTGCCAGCAGTGAAAGCAGGACTAGCGGAGATACGCAGTATTTT. Translation gives CASSESRTSGDTQYF. The chain recombines TRBV6-1 with TRBJ2-3; 10 positions agree with TRBD2. The CDR3 runs 15 residues. Germline values: CDR1 MNHNS, CDR2 SASEGT. The V gene end was trimmed by 2 bases and the J gene end by 5 bases; junction bases not matched to a gene: 4.

This chain links TRBV19 with TRBJ1-5, with D perhaps matching TRBD1 (6 bases). The CDR3 consists of 12 residues. V was cut by 5 bases and J by 7 bases, with 9 bases left in between. Germline assignment: CDR1 LNHDA and CDR2 SQIVND (reference sequence). CDR3 coding DNA: TGTGCCAGTAGTCACAGGGCGCAGCCCCAGCATTTT. This translates into CASSHRAQPQHF.

This clonotype was recorded at least ten times. V gene TRBV11-2 combines with J gene TRBJ1-3; possibly TRBD1 for D (5 bases). CDR3 length: 16 residues. V lost 2 bases to trimming and J lost 2 bases, with 13 bases between them. CDR1 is SGHAT and CDR2 is FQNNGV in the germline V gene. In nucleotides, the CDR3 is TGTGCCAGCAGCTTACTCCTGACAGAGGCTGGAAACACCATATATTTT. It specifies CASSLLLTEAGNTIYF.

This clonotype has at least ten counts. DNA for the CDR3: TGTGCCAGCAGTTCCATAGGAGGGAATGAAAAACTGTTTTTT. Amino acid sequence: CASSSIGGNEKLFF. The genes are TRBV28 and TRBJ1-4, with no clear D. Germline CDR1 and CDR2: MDHEN and SYDVKM. V was shortened by 4 bases and J by 5 bases, with 11 bases between the two germline ends. CDR3 length: 14 amino acids.

This rearrangement joins TRBV5-4 to TRBJ2-1, with 11 bases aligning to TRBD2. Germline V gene lookup returns CDR1 SGHNT and CDR2 YYREEE (reference sequence). V shed 2 bases and J 2 bases; nucleotides not matched to a gene: 9. There are 18 residues in the CDR3. The CDR3 nucleotides are TGTGCCAGCAGCTTTGGTCTAGCGGGAGGAGGGGCCTACAATGAGCAGTTCTTC. Translating gives CASSFGLAGGGAYNEQFF.

This clonotype was observed a single time. This chain joins TRBV10-3 and TRBJ2-3; tentatively, D is TRBD1 (6 bases). This CDR3 contains 15 residues. V lost 5 bases and J 0 bases, leaving 12 bases between the germline ends. In germline, CDR1 is ENHRY, CDR2 SYGVKD. The chain's CDR3 is CAISSGQISTDTQYF. The DNA of the CDR3 is TGTGCCATCAGTTCCGGACAGATAAGCACAGATACGCAGTATTTT.

Many counts were recorded for this clonotype. CDR3 protein: CASSLTPRGDTQYF. Here the CDR3 DNA reads TGTGCCAGCAGCTTAACCCCACGGGGGGATACGCAGTATTTT. The chain joins TRBV11-2 to TRBJ2-3, with D tentatively TRBD2 (6 bases). Germline V gene sequence: CDR1 SGHAT, CDR2 FQNNGV. The CDR3 runs to 14 residues. Deletions cut 2 bases from V and 6 bases from J, with 12 bases between.

This clonotype was picked up many times. The chain combines TRBV30 with TRBJ2-7; 8 bases map to TRBD1. V dropped 2 bases and J dropped 7; count of bases not matched to a gene: 10. CDR1 is GTSNPN and CDR2 is SVGIG in the germline V gene (reference sequence). This CDR3 is built from 14 residues. The CDR3 loop reads CAWSPLDRAREQYF. The CDR3 DNA reads as TGTGCCTGGAGTCCCCTGGACAGGGCTAGAGAGCAGTACTTC.

This clonotype was picked up many times. The CDR3 DNA is TGTGCCAGCAGCTTATTGGCGGGAGGGCGCACCTATGTTTACAATGAGCAGTTCTTC. It yields the protein CASSLLAGGRTYVYNEQFF. The chain recombines TRBV7-2 with TRBJ2-1; 9 bases are a match to TRBD2. Germline V lookup: CDR1 SGHTA, CDR2 FQGNSA. The CDR3 is 19 amino acids. V lost 2 bases, J lost 4 bases, and 15 bases stayed unmatched.

This clonotype has at least ten counts. The J gene is TRBJ2-1, the V gene TRBV4-2; TRBD2 agrees at 14 bases. Germline V gene lookup returns CDR1 LGHNA and CDR2 YNFKEQ. The CDR3 runs to 21 residues. V lost 0 bases, J lost 0 bases, and 10 bases stayed unmatched. The CDR3 loop reads CASSQETGLAGDGSSYNEQFF. The CDR3 DNA reads TGTGCCAGCAGCCAAGAAACGGGACTAGCGGGGGATGGTAGCTCCTACAATGAGCAGTTCTTC.

CDR3 coding DNA: TGTGCCATCAGTGAGTCTGACCCCGGGGAGCTGTTTTTT. It is translated as CAISESDPGELFF. The chain recombines TRBV10-3 with TRBJ2-2, with unresolved D. The V gene lost 0 bases and the J gene lost 6 bases, with 5 bases spanning the gap. Germline CDR1 is ENHRY and CDR2 is SYGVKD. The CDR3 spans 13 residues.

In its sample, this clonotype was seen a few times. The chain couples TRBV24-1 to TRBJ1-5, with a possible D match to TRBD1 (6 bases). The CDR3 has 15 residues. Trimming removed 5 bases from V and 3 bases from J, with 13 bases in between. Germline CDR1 KGHDR, CDR2 SFDVKD. DNA for the CDR3: TGTGCCACCAGTGGTCAGGGGAGTACCAATCAGCCCCAGCATTTT. Amino acids: CATSGQGSTNQPQHF.

This clonotype was picked up many times. The V call is TRBV3-1, the J call TRBJ2-5; D ambiguous. Trimming removed 2 bases from V and 2 bases from J, with 18 bases in between. The CDR3 loop spans 17 amino acids. In germline, CDR1 is LGHDT, CDR2 YNNKEL (reference sequence). The CDR3 DNA is TGTGCCAGCAGCCAACAAACCCATGAGTGGCGTCAAGAGACCCAGTACTTC. Translated, it gives CASSQQTHEWRQETQYF.

V and J are TRBV14 and TRBJ2-3, with D hard to call. Germline CDR1 is SGHDN and CDR2 is FVKESK. V lost 0 bases, J lost 14 bases, and 12 bases lay in between. This CDR3 is built from 12 residues. Here the CDR3 DNA reads TGTGCCAGCAGCCAAGATACCAGTCTGTGGTATTTT. Protein product: CASSQDTSLWYF.

There are many counts of this clonotype. The chain employs TRBV11-2 and TRBJ2-7; no definite D call. Trimming pared 1 base from V and 2 bases from J, leaving 12 bases between. From germline, CDR1 is SGHAT and CDR2 FQNNGV. The CDR3 covers 15 residues. CDR3 nucleotides: TGTGCCAGCAGCTTAGCGAGTGCCCTTCCCTACGAGCAGTACTTC. Translation gives CASSLASALPYEQYF. Full variable domain (outside the CDR3, taken from reference TRBV11-2 and TRBJ2-7): EAGVAQSPRYKIIEKRQSVAFWCNPISGHATLYWYQQILGQGPKLLIQFQNNGVVDDSQLPKDRFSAERLKGVDSTLKIQPAKLEDSAVYLCASSLASALPYEQYFGPGTRLTVT.

The chain couples TRBV19 to TRBJ1-5; D might be TRBD1 (6 bases). The CDR3 sequence is 15 residues long. CDR1 is LNHDA, CDR2 SQIVND, per germline (reference sequence). Trimming removed 4 bases from V and 3 bases from J, with 13 bases in between. CDR3 bases: TGTGCCAGTAGTAGAGGTGGACAGTCCAATCAGCCCCAGCATTTT. It specifies CASSRGGQSNQPQHF.

This chain links TRBV5-4 with TRBJ1-2, with 7 positions matching TRBD1. CDR3 length: 17 amino acids. J was trimmed by 4 bases and V by 0 bases; bases with no gene match: 12. Germline CDR1 is SGHNT and CDR2 is YYREEE (reference sequence). The CDR3 protein is CASSLGSGQENFYGYTF. CDR3 DNA: TGTGCCAGCAGCTTGGGTAGCGGACAGGAAAATTTCTATGGCTACACCTTC.

This chain joins TRBV3-1 and TRBJ2-1; TRBD2 agrees at 7 bases. CDR1 is LGHDT and CDR2 is YNNKEL in the germline V gene (reference sequence). The ends lost 6 bases at V and 12 bases at J; junction bases unmatched: 14. The CDR3 is 14 amino acids. Here the CDR3 reads CASRVRAGAHGQFF. The CDR3 coding sequence is TGTGCCAGCAGGGTACGGGCGGGAGCGCATGGGCAGTTCTTC.

This chain connects TRBV12-3 or TRBV12-4 to TRBJ1-1; D uncertain. V shed 6 bases and J shed 6 bases, with 11 bases lying between them. The CDR3 length is 12 residues. The CDR3, as DNA: TGTGCCAGCAGAACGGGTTGGGCTGAAGCTTTCTTT. Translating gives CASRTGWAEAFF.